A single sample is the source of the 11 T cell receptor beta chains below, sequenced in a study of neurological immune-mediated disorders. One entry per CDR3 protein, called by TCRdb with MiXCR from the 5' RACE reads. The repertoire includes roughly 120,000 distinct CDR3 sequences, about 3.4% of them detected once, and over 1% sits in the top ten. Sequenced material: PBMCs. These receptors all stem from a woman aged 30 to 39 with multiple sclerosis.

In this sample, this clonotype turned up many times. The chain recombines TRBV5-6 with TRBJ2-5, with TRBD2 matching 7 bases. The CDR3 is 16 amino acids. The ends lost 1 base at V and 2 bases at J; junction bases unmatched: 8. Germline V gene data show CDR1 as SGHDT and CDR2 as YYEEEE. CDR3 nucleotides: TGTGCCAGCAGCTTGCTCACTGGGGGACTACAAGAGACCCAGTACTTC. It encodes CASSLLTGGLQETQYF.

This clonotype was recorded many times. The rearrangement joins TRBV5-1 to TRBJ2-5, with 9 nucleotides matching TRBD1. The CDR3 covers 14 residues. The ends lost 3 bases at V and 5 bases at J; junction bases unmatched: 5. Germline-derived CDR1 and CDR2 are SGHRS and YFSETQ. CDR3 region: CASSSSTGGETQYF. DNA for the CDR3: TGCGCCAGCAGCTCGTCGACAGGGGGGGAGACCCAGTACTTC.

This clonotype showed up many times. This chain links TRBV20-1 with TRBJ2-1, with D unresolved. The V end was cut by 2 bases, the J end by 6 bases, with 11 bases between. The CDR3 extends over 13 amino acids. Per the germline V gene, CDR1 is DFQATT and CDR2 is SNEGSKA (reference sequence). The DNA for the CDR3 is TGCAGTGCTAGATCGGTCCTGGGCAATGAGCAGTTCTTC. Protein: CSARSVLGNEQFF.

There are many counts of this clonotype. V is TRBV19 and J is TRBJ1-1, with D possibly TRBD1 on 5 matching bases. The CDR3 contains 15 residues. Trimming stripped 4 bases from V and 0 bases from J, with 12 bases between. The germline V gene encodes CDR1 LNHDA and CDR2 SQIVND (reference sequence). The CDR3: CASSTQGVMNTEAFF. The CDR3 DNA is TGTGCCAGTAGTACCCAAGGGGTCATGAACACTGAAGCTTTCTTT.

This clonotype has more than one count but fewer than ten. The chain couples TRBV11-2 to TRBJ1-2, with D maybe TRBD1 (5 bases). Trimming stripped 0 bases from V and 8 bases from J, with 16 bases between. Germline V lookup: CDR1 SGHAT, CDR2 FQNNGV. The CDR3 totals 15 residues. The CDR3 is CASSLEPRPGKGYTF. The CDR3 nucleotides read TGTGCCAGCAGCTTAGAGCCGCGACCAGGGAAGGGCTACACCTTC.

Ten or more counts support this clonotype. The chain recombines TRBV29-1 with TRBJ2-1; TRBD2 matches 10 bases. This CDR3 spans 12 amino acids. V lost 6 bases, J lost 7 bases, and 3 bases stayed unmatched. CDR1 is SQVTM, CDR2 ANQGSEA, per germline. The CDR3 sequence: CSVLAGANEQFF. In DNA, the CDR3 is TGCAGCGTCCTAGCGGGAGCAAATGAGCAGTTCTTC.

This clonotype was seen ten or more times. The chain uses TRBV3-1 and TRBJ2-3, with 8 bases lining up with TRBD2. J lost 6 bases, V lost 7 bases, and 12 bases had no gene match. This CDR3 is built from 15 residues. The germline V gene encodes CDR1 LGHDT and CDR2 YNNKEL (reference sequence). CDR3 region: CASTRWSGGTDTQYF. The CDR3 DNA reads TGTGCCAGCACCCGGTGGAGCGGGGGTACGGATACGCAGTATTTT.

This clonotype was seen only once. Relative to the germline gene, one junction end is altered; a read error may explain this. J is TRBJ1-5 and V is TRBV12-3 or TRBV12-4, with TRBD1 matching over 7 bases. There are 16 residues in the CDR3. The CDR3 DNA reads TGTGCCAGCAGTTTAGCGCGGACAGGATTTGGCAAGACCCAGAATTTT. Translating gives CASSLARTGFGKTQNF.

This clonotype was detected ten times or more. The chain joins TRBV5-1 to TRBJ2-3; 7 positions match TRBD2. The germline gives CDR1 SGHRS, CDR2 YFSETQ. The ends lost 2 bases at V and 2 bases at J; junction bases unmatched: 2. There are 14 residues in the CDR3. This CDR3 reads CASSLAGYTDTQYF. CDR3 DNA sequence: TGCGCCAGCAGCTTAGCGGGATACACAGATACGCAGTATTTT.

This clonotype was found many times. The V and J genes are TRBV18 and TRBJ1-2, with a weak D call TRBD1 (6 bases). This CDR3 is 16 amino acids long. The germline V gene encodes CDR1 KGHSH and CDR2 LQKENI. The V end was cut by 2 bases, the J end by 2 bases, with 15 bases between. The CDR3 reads CASSPTGRGRNYGYTF. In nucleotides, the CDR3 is TGTGCCAGCTCACCAACAGGGAGAGGGAGAAACTATGGCTACACCTTC.

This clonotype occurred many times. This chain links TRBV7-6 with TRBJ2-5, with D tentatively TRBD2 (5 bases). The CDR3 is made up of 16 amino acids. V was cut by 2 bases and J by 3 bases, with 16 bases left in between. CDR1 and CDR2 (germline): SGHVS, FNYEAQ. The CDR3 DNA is TGTGCCAGCAGCTTATACGCCCGAGGGTCCGAAGAGACCCAGTACTTC. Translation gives CASSLYARGSEETQYF.